The present T cell receptor (beta chain) was sequenced within a study of regulatory dendritic cells for organ transplantation. Profiled with immunoSEQ multiplex PCR; TCRdb holds only in-frame clones, not every one. The repertoire holds about 30,000 clones, roughly nine tenths seen once, with more than 0.055% in the top ten. V was cut by 4 bases and J by 1 base, with 9 bases left in between. Germline V gene lookup returns CDR1 SGHKS and CDR2 YYEKEE (reference sequence). This CDR3 contains 14 residues. This receptor was identified in a human donor in good health. The chain employs TRBV5-5 and TRBJ1-5; a weak D match, TRBD1 (5 bases). The sample taken for sequencing was naive CD4+ T cells from blood. Subset indicated: CD45RA+ naive T cells. The DNA of the CDR3 is TGTGCCAGCAGCCCCGGGGGAAGCAATCAGCCCCAGCATTTT. It codes for CASSPGGSNQPQHF. Looking up the rest from reference TRBV5-5 and TRBJ1-5 gives the full variable domain: DAGVTQSPTHLIKTRGQQVTLRCSPISGHKSVSWYQQVLGQGPQFIFQYYEKEERGRGNFPDRFSARQFPNYSSELNVNALLLGDSALYLCASSPGGSNQPQHFGDGTRLSIL.